This T cell receptor beta chain emerged from a study of beta chain features in type 1 diabetes (dated by TCRdb to 2016 to 2019). Describing the broader study: Mean age, gender distribution, total cell number and subset yield did not differ between patients and healthy donors. In the study, TCRB repertoires of sorted circulating CD4+ T cell subsets from recently diagnosed type 1 diabetes patients were compared with those of matched healthy donors. A total of under 140,000,000 sorted cells were examined across all samples, and the number of cells per subset was strongly correlated with RNA yield. Regulatory and stem cell-like memory subsets were obtained from only 8 patients and roughly 8 healthy donors, while naive and central memory subsets were obtained from all 28 donors. On the study overall, not on this receptor specifically: HLA sub-analyses involved small numbers of individuals, so any influence of HLA type on TCRB rearrangement remained unresolved. In all four CD4+ subsets, TCRB CDR3 length was moderately but significantly shorter in type 1 diabetes patients. Naive, central memory and regulatory TCRB repertoires appeared more similar among patients than among healthy donors. Because cDNA was sequenced instead of genomic DNA, activated cells with high expression could be over-represented, although the groups did not differ in activation or CD3 levels. At VDJ recombination sites, type 1 diabetes patients had fewer insertions and more deleted nucleotides, which implies abnormalities in thymic rearrangement. PCR may preferentially amplify shorter templates, but because patient and control samples were amplified and corrected together, any resulting skew would affect both groups equally.

This clone was found a few times. No antigen is known for it. No qualities accompany the bases; no much larger clone lies one base away. The junction shows trimming of 8 bases on V and 0 bases on J, plus 14 bases between the germline ends. The CDR3, from cysteine to phenylalanine, totals 15 residues. The sequence is cut down to CDR3 DNA, 45 bases in frame from base 1. The germline V gene (reference sequence) gives CDR1 as MNHEY and CDR2 as SMNVEV. A single peripheral blood draw of 95 to 150 mL on average was collected from each donor into heparinised tubes. Using a panel that included CD45RO, CCR7, CD25, CD127, CD95 and CD27, naive, central memory, regulatory and stem cell-like memory CD4+ T cells were sorted on a BD FACSAria II. Every sorted population had a purity above 98%. PBMCs were isolated immediately by Lymphoprep density gradient centrifugation and stained directly without culture. So that batch effects would be minimized, each experiment stained and sorted samples in pairs, pairing one healthy donor with one patient.

All of the isolated RNA was reverse transcribed with the High Capacity cDNA Reverse Transcription Kit, so expressed TCRB transcripts were sequenced. Deep immunoSEQ sequencing was applied to naive, central memory and regulatory T cell samples, giving an average of roughly 3.5 million total reads per sample. Sorted cells were lysed in RLT buffer, and RNA was extracted using DNase-treated RNeasy Micro or Mini kits according to cell number. To prevent cross-contamination, each cell subset was processed individually, whereas patient and healthy donor samples were processed jointly. The immunoSEQ multiplex PCR was used to amplify TCRB sequences from cDNA, yielding 87-bp fragments that span the CDR3 region. Amplicons were sequenced on the Illumina HiSeq platform. On the study's bioinformatics: Synthetic template baselines were used to correct PCR bias computationally, reads within Hamming distance 2 were collapsed, and singletons that could not be merged were discarded. Reads were aligned against IMGT so that V, D and J genes, CDR3 length and insertions or deletions at six rearrangement sites could be assigned. Within each subset, clonotype counts were normalized to the number of sorted cells before true diversity and Gini coefficients were calculated with the tcR R package. The overlap coefficient, calculated on TCRB nucleotide sequences, was used to measure repertoire sharing. As a proxy for the pre-selection repertoire, out-of-frame TCRB sequences from naive cells were analyzed. As stored in TCRdb, this immuneACCESS dataset retains in-frame rearrangements with V and J assigned. A fraction of the clones does not appear; measured against another copy, unresolved V genes explain less than half of the discrepancy, and the remainder lacks a known reason. V and J calls and clone size are given by that table; D and trimming were obtained from the DNA. Within this sample are 400,000 to 600,000 clones, with approximately 30% of them counted one time only. The leading ten clones occupy around 0.065% of the sample.

The receptor's source is a man between 18 and 29 years old in good health. The sample consisted of naive CD4+ T cells from blood. This sample's cell subset or site label indicates: true naive CD4+ T cells. The sequence links TRBV27 to TRBJ2-1; the D gene cannot be resolved reliably. The nucleotide sequence is TGTGCCAGCGGGTCAGCGCACAGCTCCTACAATGAGCAGTTCTTC. This translates into CASGSAHSSYNEQFF.